This T cell receptor beta chain was obtained from a study of OX40 agonist ivuxolimab in advanced cancers. At the level of the whole study: Ivuxolimab was an agonistic, fully human IgG2 monoclonal antibody directed against OX40 (CD134), a costimulatory receptor. The monotherapy dose-escalation portion (N of about 47 patients) of the phase I ivuxolimab trial is reported in the paper. The purpose of peripheral TCRbeta sequencing was to test whether ivuxolimab changed TCR sequence diversity and led to clonal T-cell expansion. Patients were allowed to have had prior anti-PD-1, anti-PD-L1 or anti-CTLA-4 therapy, and approximately 37% of the dose-escalation patients had been treated with checkpoint inhibitors. Of the approximately 53 patients in dose escalation, around 20 had hepatocellular carcinoma, some 15 had melanoma, 9 had renal cell carcinoma and 9 had head and neck cancer. Intravenous ivuxolimab was administered to patients every 2 weeks at six dose levels: 0.01, 0.1, 0.3, 1.5, 3 and 10 mg/kg. Partial responses occurred in three dose-escalation patients, of whom one had hepatocellular carcinoma and two had cutaneous melanoma. The dose-escalation cohort was about 83% male with a mean age of roughly 62 years, ranging from about 20 to 80. Paper-wide results and their limitations: Clonal expansion of both CD4+ and CD8+ blood T cells was observed from baseline to week 6 at doses 0.1 to 3.0 mg/kg. Low levels of normalized T-cell clonal expansion were also seen in some patients who did not respond. The antigen specificity of the clonally expanded peripheral T cells was not determined. In the 0.1-3.0 mg/kg groups, partial responders were among the patients with the lowest normalized peripheral clonal expansion, particularly in CD8+ T cells. After ivuxolimab, more expanded clones were found on average in CD8+ T cells than in CD4+ T cells.

In the germline V gene, CDR1 corresponds to SGHRS and CDR2 to YFSETQ. Trimming accounts for 0 bases at V and 9 bases at J, while the number of junction bases matched to no gene is 2. From the cysteine through the phenylalanine, the CDR3 covers 13 amino acids. Only the CDR3 DNA stays, 39 bases, in frame from base 1. About this clone: Its antigen is currently not known. No quality values exist for individual bases; no much larger clone is one base distant.

Patients with a history of autoimmune disease or receiving systemic immunosuppression were excluded from the trial. In every dose cohort, peripheral blood was drawn for TCR sequencing at baseline, cycle 4 day 1, and cycle 7 day 1. The samples were taken from a phase I, first-in-human, multicenter, open-label dose-escalation trial of ivuxolimab. The trial enrolled adults with locally advanced or metastatic head and neck squamous cell, hepatocellular, melanoma or renal cell carcinoma. CD4+ and CD8+ T cells were sorted separately from peripheral blood before TCR sequencing. To sequence the TCRbeta CDR3 region, genomic DNA was isolated from the sorted cells. TCRbeta CDR3 regions were sequenced using the immunoSEQ Assay. As stored in TCRdb, this immuneACCESS dataset retains in-frame rearrangements with V and J assigned. A fraction of the clones does not appear; measured against another copy, unresolved V genes explain less than half of the discrepancy, and the remainder lacks a known reason. The sample table lists about 73,000 clones, roughly 86% of them with a count of one. The ten largest clones add up to 0.78% of the sample.

Sequenced material: CD4+ or CD8+ T cells sorted from blood, taken in a trial of the OX40 agonist ivuxolimab. The receptor's source is an adult with an advanced solid tumor such as melanoma, head and neck, liver or kidney cancer. This chain joins TRBV5-1 to TRBJ2-1, and 8 junctional nucleotides match TRBD2. The CDR3 protein sequence reads: CASSLASGSEQFF. The base sequence is TGCGCCAGCAGCTTGGCCAGCGGGAGTGAGCAGTTCTTC.